These 15 T cell receptor beta chains share one sample of origin, sequenced in a study of OX40 agonist ivuxolimab in advanced cancers. The method behind the library was the immunoSEQ multiplex PCR assay. TCRdb holds this immuneACCESS table with in-frame rearrangements only. Some clones are missing; in checked studies, unresolved V genes explain under half, and the rest has no known cause. The table for this sample lists roughly 60,000 clones; roughly 91% of them were counted only once. The ten largest clones capture approximately 0.8% of the sample. The material sequenced was CD4+ or CD8+ T cells sorted from blood, taken in a trial of the OX40 agonist ivuxolimab. The receptors shown here come from an adult with an advanced solid tumor such as melanoma, head and neck, liver or kidney cancer.

V is TRBV13 and J is TRBJ1-1; 10 nucleotides line up with TRBD1. CDR1 and CDR2 (germline): PRHDT, FYEKMQ (reference sequence). With V trimmed by 6 bases and J by 3 bases, 4 bases remained unmatched. This CDR3 contains 14 residues. In nucleotides, the CDR3 is TGTGCCAGCAGACGACAGGGGGCTGACACTGAAGCTTTCTTT. Encoded protein: CASRRQGADTEAFF.

The gene calls are TRBV11-2 and TRBJ1-1, with 7 bases that match TRBD1. The germline V gene encodes CDR1 SGHAT and CDR2 FQNNGV. The V segment lost 5 bases and the J segment 0 bases; nucleotides outside the gene matches: 9. The CDR3 has 16 amino acids. The CDR3, as DNA: TGTGCCAGCAGCCCAAGGGGGCTGAGAATGAACACTGAAGCTTTCTTT. It translates to CASSPRGLRMNTEAFF.

This clone was recorded only once. The chain uses TRBV6-1 and TRBJ2-7; no clear D. V was cut by 5 bases and J by 3 bases, with 11 bases left in between. The CDR3 loop spans 13 amino acids. Looked up from germline, CDR1 is MNHNS and CDR2 is SASEGT. This CDR3 reads CASSWGSYYEQYF. The CDR3 nucleotides are TGTGCCAGCAGTTGGGGAAGCTACTACGAGCAGTACTTC.

The genes are TRBV29-1 and TRBJ2-1; 13 positions agree with TRBD2. CDR3 length equals 15 residues. Unmatched junction bases numbered 7, after V lost 4 bases and J lost 7 bases. Germline CDR1 SQVTM, CDR2 ANQGSEA. CDR3 sequence (DNA): TGCAGCGTTGTCACTAGCGGGAGGGCCGAGAATGAGCAGTTCTTC. Its translation is CSVVTSGRAENEQFF.

The chain has TRBV7-2 and TRBJ1-1; perhaps TRBD1 as D (6 bases). Germline values: CDR1 SGHTA, CDR2 FQGNSA. CDR3 length: 15 residues. Trimming took 3 bases from V and 6 from J, leaving 17 bases between them. CDR3 nucleotides: TGTGCCAGCAGCTTTGGTGGGGGGCGCTTCTCTGAAGCTTTCTTT. It yields the protein CASSFGGGRFSEAFF.

This clone has only a few counts. The rearrangement joins TRBV30 to TRBJ1-1, with TRBD1 matching 7 bases. Germline V gene lookup returns CDR1 GTSNPN and CDR2 SVGIG (reference sequence). With 3 bases clipped from V and 3 bases from J, the junction kept 7 bases outside the gene matches. The CDR3 runs to 14 residues. CDR3 sequence: CAWSLGTAYTEAFF. DNA for the CDR3: TGTGCCTGGAGCCTCGGGACAGCCTACACTGAAGCTTTCTTT.

The chain joins TRBV29-1 to TRBJ1-2, with 11 bases fitting TRBD1. After removal of 7 bases from V and 8 bases from J, the junction contained 12 bases not matched to a gene. The CDR3 has 14 amino acids. The germline V gene encodes CDR1 SQVTM and CDR2 ANQGSEA. The CDR3, as DNA: TGCAGCGCAAGAGGCGCCGGGACAGGGGGGGGCTACACCTTC. Translating it yields CSARGAGTGGGYTF.

The gene calls are TRBV2 and TRBJ1-1; maybe TRBD1 (5 bases). Per the germline V gene, CDR1 is SNHLY and CDR2 is FYNNEI. The V end was cut by 4 bases, the J end by 4 bases, with 10 bases between. The CDR3 length is 13 residues. The CDR3 protein is CASSVLTATEAFF. The CDR3 DNA is TGTGCCAGCAGTGTACTGACAGCCACTGAAGCTTTCTTT.

A word on this clone: This sample includes further DNA sequences coding for the same CDR3. The genes are TRBV11-3 and TRBJ2-1; TRBD1 or TRBD2 may be the D gene (5 bases each). V was clipped by 2 bases and J by 6 bases, with 14 bases between them. The CDR3 runs to 15 residues. The germline V gene encodes CDR1 SGHNT and CDR2 YENEEA. CDR3 coding DNA: TGTGCCAGCAGCTTACGGGGTACTGGGGGCAATGAGCAGTTCTTC. It specifies CASSLRGTGGNEQFF.

The chain couples TRBV5-1 to TRBJ2-1; 7 nucleotides agree with TRBD2. The length of the CDR3 is 16 residues. The ends lost 0 bases at V and 8 bases at J; junction bases unmatched: 11. Germline CDR1 is SGHRS and CDR2 is YFSETQ. Written as DNA, the CDR3 is TGCGCCAGCAGCTTGGGCGGGGGATTTCCTCTCGATGAGCAGTTCTTC. Translated, it gives CASSLGGGFPLDEQFF.

This clone has only one observation. The chain joins TRBV6-1 to TRBJ1-2; the match to TRBD1 covers 12 bases. V was pared by 7 bases and J by 7 bases, with 7 bases of the junction left unmatched. The CDR3 runs to 14 residues. The germline V gene encodes CDR1 MNHNS and CDR2 SASEGT. The CDR3 bases are TGTGCCAGCATAAGGGACAGGGGGCGCGGTGGCTACACCTTC. It specifies CASIRDRGRGGYTF.

This clone was counted a single time. The CDR3 sequence: CASSQGTPSTDTQYF. The CDR3 DNA sequence: TGTGCCAGCAGCCAGGGGACACCGAGCACAGATACGCAGTATTTT. The chain uses TRBV7-2 and TRBJ2-3, with TRBD1 as a possible D gene (6 bases). V was clipped by 5 bases and J by 0 bases, with 12 bases between them. CDR3 size: 15 residues. Per the germline V gene, CDR1 is SGHTA and CDR2 is FQGNSA. Combining the CDR3 with reference TRBV7-2 and TRBJ2-3 gives the whole variable domain GAGVSQSPSNKVTEKGKDVELRCDPISGHTALYWYRQSLGQGLEFLIYFQGNSAPDKSGLPSDRFSAERTGGSVSTLTIQRTQQEDSAVYLCASSQGTPSTDTQYFGPGTRLTVL.

The V call is TRBV11-2, the J call TRBJ1-1; 7 nucleotides align to TRBD1. The CDR3 covers 15 residues. V gave up 0 bases and J gave up 0 bases; unmatched junction bases: 1. Germline lookup yields CDR1 SGHAT and CDR2 FQNNGV. CDR3: CASSLEGQMNTEAFF. For the CDR3, the DNA is TGTGCCAGCAGCTTAGAGGGACAGATGAACACTGAAGCTTTCTTT. Together with reference TRBV11-2 and TRBJ1-1, the CDR3 gives the full variable domain: EAGVAQSPRYKIIEKRQSVAFWCNPISGHATLYWYQQILGQGPKLLIQFQNNGVVDDSQLPKDRFSAERLKGVDSTLKIQPAKLEDSAVYLCASSLEGQMNTEAFFGQGTRLTVV.

The V gene is TRBV5-1, the J gene TRBJ2-3; a weak D match, TRBD1 (6 bases). This CDR3 is 15 amino acids long. V gave up 2 bases and J gave up 6 bases, with 16 bases separating them. The V gene's germline CDR1 is SGHRS and CDR2 YFSETQ. CDR3 in amino acids: CASSFQDSSGDTQYF. CDR3 DNA sequence: TGCGCCAGCAGCTTCCAGGACAGTAGTGGGGATACGCAGTATTTT.

The chain couples TRBV6-5 to TRBJ1-1; D unresolved. Between the trimmed V and J ends, which lost 5 bases and 1 base, there was a span of 8 bases. CDR1 is MNHEY and CDR2 is SVGAGI in the germline V gene. This CDR3 spans 13 amino acids. The CDR3, as DNA: TGTGCCAGCAGTCGGCGTAGGAACACTGAAGCTTTCTTT. Translation: CASSRRRNTEAFF.